This T cell receptor beta chain was sequenced in a study of technical replicates of blood from a few donors. CDR3 length equals 16 residues. Germline CDR1 is MDHEN and CDR2 is SYDVKM. V was trimmed by 3 bases and J by 1 base, leaving 13 bases between them. The table came from immunoSEQ multiplex PCR; TCRdb's copy has only in-frame clones and leaves some out. The sample holds about 80,000 clones, about 90% seen once. The sequenced sample was T cells isolated from PBMCs. The rearrangement uses TRBV28 and TRBJ2-1; maybe TRBD2 (6 bases). The sequence derives from a human donor in good health. CDR3 DNA sequence: TGTGCCAGCAGTTTTAACCGGGAGTTATCCTACAATGAGCAGTTCTTC. Its translation is CASSFNRELSYNEQFF.